The 7 T cell receptor beta chains presented below share a single source sample, sequenced in a study of blood T cell repertoires in COVID-19. Data came from immunoSEQ multiplex PCR; TCRdb stores just in-frame clones and leaves some out. This table has about 260,000 clones, about 84% appearing once. What was sequenced was PBMCs or T cells enriched from blood (not recorded which). The receptors stem from a woman between 50 and 59 years old who had recovered from COVID-19.

This clone was found once. The chain carries TRBV19 and TRBJ2-1; D remains unclear. CDR3 length: 13 amino acids. CDR1 LNHDA and CDR2 SQIVND come from the germline V gene (reference sequence). V lost 1 base and J lost 8, with 9 bases in between. In DNA, the CDR3 is TGTGCCAGTAGTATAGGCAGGTCCGATGAGCAGTTCTTC. Translating it yields CASSIGRSDEQFF.

The CDR3 region has the DNA TGTGCCAGCAGCTTCCGACTAGCGGGGGAGCAGTTCTTC. It codes for CASSFRLAGEQFF. The chain couples TRBV9 to TRBJ2-1, with TRBD2 matching over 11 bases. The J segment lost 10 bases and the V segment lost 4 bases, leaving 4 bases of the junction unmatched. The CDR3 is 13 amino acids. Germline CDR1 SGDLS, CDR2 YYNGEE.

The gene calls are TRBV10-3 and TRBJ2-2; 7 bases map to TRBD1. The CDR3 sequence is 14 residues long. CDR1 and CDR2 (germline): ENHRY, SYGVKD. The V and J ends lost 6 bases and 7 bases, in that order; junction bases with no gene match: 8. This CDR3 is CAIRATGIGGELFF. The CDR3 nucleotides read TGTGCCATCAGGGCGACAGGGATCGGCGGGGAGCTGTTTTTT.

The chain is built from TRBV5-1 and TRBJ1-2, with D tentatively TRBD1 (5 bases). The germline gives CDR1 SGHRS, CDR2 YFSETQ. V shed 4 bases and J shed 8 bases, with 12 bases lying between them. The CDR3 spans 12 residues. Here the CDR3 reads CASSEARGGYTF. DNA of the CDR3: TGCGCCAGCAGCGAGGCAAGGGGCGGCTACACCTTC.

The V call is TRBV7-2, the J call TRBJ2-5; TRBD2 matches at 10 bases. V gave up 0 bases and J gave up 5 bases; unmatched junction bases: 6. The CDR3 totals 16 residues. Germline assignment: CDR1 SGHTA and CDR2 FQGNSA. CDR3 protein: CASSLASGGASETQYF. The CDR3 DNA reads as TGTGCCAGCAGCTTAGCGAGCGGGGGGGCCTCGGAGACCCAGTACTTC.

The V gene is TRBV18, the J gene TRBJ1-2, with D maybe TRBD1 (5 bases). CDR3 length: 13 amino acids. In germline, CDR1 is KGHSH, CDR2 LQKENI. The V and J ends lost 3 bases and 7 bases respectively, with 12 bases between them. CDR3 in DNA: TGTGCCAGCTCACCCGATAAGGGGTCTGGCTACACCTTC. This sequence encodes CASSPDKGSGYTF. Based on the CDR3 plus reference TRBV18 and TRBJ1-2, the full variable domain is NAGVMQNPRHLVRRRGQEARLRCSPMKGHSHVYWYRQLPEEGLKFMVYLQKENIIDESGMPKERFSAEFPKEGPSILRIQQVVRGDSAAYFCASSPDKGSGYTFGSGTRLTVV.

This clone has a single count. This rearrangement joins TRBV7-2 to TRBJ1-3; 8 positions match TRBD1. The germline V gene has CDR1 SGHTA and CDR2 FQGNSA. V trimming: 3 bases; J trimming: 0 bases; junction bases outside the gene matches: 7. This CDR3 comprises 17 residues. For the CDR3, the DNA is TGTGCCAGCAGCTTGGGACGGACAGGGACCTCTGGAAACACCATATATTTT. Amino acids: CASSLGRTGTSGNTIYF.